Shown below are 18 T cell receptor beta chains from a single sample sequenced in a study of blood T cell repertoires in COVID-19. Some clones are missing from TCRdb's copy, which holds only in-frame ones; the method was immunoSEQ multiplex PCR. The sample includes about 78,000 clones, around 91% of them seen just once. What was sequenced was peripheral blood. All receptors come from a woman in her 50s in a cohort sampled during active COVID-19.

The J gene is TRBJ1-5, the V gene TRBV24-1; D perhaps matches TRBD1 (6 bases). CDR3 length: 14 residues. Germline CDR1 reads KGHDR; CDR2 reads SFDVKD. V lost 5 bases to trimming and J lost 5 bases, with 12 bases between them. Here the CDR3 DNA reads TGTGCCACCAGTGGTGACAGGTTTGATCAGCCCCAGCATTTT. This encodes CATSGDRFDQPQHF.

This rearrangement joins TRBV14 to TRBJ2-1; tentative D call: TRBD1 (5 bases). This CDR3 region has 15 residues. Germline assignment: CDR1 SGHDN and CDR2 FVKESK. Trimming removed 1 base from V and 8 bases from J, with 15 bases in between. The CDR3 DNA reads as TGTGCCAGCAGCCAAGCCGGGCGGACAAGGGATGAGCAGTTCTTC. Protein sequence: CASSQAGRTRDEQFF.

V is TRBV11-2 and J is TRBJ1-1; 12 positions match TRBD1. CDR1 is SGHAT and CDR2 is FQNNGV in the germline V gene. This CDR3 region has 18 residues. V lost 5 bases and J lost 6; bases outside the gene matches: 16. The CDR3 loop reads CASSVSAGTGGLWAEAFF. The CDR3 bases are TGTGCCAGCAGCGTCAGCGCAGGGACAGGGGGCTTGTGGGCTGAAGCTTTCTTT.

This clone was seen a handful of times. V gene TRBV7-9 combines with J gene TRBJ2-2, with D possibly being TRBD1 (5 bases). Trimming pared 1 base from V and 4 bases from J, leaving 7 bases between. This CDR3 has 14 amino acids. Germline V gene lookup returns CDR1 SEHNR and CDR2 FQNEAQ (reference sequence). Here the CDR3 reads CASSLGQSTGELFF. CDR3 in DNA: TGTGCCAGCAGCTTAGGACAGTCCACCGGGGAGCTGTTTTTT. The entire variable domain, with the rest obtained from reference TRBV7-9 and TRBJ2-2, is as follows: DTGVSQNPRHKITKRGQNVTFRCDPISEHNRLYWYRQTLGQGPEFLTYFQNEAQLEKSRLLSDRFSAERPKGSFSTLEIQRTEQGDSAMYLCASSLGQSTGELFFGEGSRLTVL.

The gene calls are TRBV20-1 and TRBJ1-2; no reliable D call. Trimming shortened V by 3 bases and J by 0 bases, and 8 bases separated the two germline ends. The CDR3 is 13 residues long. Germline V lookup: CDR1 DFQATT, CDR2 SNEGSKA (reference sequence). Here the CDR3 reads CSASQAANYGYTF. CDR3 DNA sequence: TGCAGTGCTAGTCAGGCAGCTAACTATGGCTACACCTTC.

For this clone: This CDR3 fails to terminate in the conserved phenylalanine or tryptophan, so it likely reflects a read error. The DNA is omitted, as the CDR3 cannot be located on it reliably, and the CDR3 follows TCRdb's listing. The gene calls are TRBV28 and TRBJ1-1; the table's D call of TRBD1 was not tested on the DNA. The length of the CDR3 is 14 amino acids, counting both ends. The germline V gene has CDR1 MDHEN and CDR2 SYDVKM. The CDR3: CASSPPDRPTKLGY.

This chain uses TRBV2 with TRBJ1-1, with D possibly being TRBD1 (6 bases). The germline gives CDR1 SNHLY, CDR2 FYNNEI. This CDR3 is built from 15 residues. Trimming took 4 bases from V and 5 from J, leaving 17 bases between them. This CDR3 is CASSGPGTYGTEAFF. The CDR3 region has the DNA TGTGCCAGCAGTGGACCGGGGACATACGGTACTGAAGCTTTCTTT.

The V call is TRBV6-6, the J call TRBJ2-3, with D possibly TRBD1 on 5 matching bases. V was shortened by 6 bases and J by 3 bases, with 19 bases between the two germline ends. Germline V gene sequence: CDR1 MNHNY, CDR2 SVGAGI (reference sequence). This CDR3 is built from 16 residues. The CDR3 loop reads CASSNADDSLTDTQYF. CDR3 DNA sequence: TGTGCCAGCAGCAACGCTGACGACAGCCTGACAGATACGCAGTATTTT.

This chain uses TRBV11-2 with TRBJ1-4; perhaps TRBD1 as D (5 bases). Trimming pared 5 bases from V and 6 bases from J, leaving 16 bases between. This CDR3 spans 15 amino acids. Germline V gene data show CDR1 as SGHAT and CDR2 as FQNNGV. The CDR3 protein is CASSPGHSGDEKLFF. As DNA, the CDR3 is TGTGCCAGCAGCCCCGGACATTCGGGGGATGAAAAACTGTTTTTT.

Written as DNA, the CDR3 is TGTGCCACCAGCAGAGAGGTCGGAGCGGGTCTTACCGGGGAGCTGTTTTTT. Amino acids: CATSREVGAGLTGELFF. The V gene is TRBV15, the J gene TRBJ2-2; a possible D gene is TRBD2 (6 bases). The CDR3 extends over 17 amino acids. V was clipped by 0 bases and J by 5 bases, with 16 bases between them. The germline V gene has CDR1 LNHNV and CDR2 YYDKDF (reference sequence).

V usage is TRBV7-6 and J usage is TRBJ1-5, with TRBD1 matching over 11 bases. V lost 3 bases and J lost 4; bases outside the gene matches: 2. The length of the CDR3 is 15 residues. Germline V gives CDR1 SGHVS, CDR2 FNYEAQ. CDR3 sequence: CASSLGTGGNQPQHF. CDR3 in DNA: TGTGCCAGCAGCTTGGGGACAGGGGGGAATCAGCCCCAGCATTTT. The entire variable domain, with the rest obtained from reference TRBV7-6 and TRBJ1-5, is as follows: GAGVSQSPRYKVTKRGQDVALRCDPISGHVSLYWYRQALGQGPEFLTYFNYEAQQDKSGLPNDRFSAERPEGSISTLTIQRTEQRDSAMYRCASSLGTGGNQPQHFGDGTRLSIL.

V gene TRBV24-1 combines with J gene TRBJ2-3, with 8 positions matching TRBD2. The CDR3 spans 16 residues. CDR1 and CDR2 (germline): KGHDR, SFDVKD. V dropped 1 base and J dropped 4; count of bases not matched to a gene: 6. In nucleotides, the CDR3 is TGTGCCACCAGTGATTTAGGGACTAGTGGTGCAGATACGCAGTATTTT. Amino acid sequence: CATSDLGTSGADTQYF.

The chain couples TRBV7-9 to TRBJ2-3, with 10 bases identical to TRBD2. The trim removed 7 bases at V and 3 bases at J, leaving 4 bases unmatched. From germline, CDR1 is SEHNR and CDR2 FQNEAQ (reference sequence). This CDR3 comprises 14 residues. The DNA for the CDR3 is TGTGCCAGCAAGGCTAGCGGGAGAACAGATACGCAGTATTTT. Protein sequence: CASKASGRTDTQYF.

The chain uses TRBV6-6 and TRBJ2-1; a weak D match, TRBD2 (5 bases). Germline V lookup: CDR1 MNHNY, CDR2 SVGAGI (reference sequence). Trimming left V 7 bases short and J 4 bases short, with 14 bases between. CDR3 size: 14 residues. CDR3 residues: CASTFSRVYNEQFF. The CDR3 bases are TGTGCCAGCACATTTTCGAGGGTTTACAATGAGCAGTTCTTC.

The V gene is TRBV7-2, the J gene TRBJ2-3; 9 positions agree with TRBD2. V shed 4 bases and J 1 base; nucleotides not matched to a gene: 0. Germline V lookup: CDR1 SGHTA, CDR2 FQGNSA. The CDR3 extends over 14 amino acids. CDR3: CASSWTSGTDTQYF. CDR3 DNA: TGTGCCAGCAGCTGGACTAGCGGCACAGATACGCAGTATTTT.

The CDR3, as DNA: TGTGCCAGCAGTTCCGGGGGTAACTCTGAAGCTTTCTTT. Translating gives CASSSGGNSEAFF. V is TRBV6-5 and J is TRBJ1-1; D might be TRBD1 (5 bases). Germline CDR1 and CDR2: MNHEY and SVGAGI. The CDR3 has 13 amino acids. The V gene lost 4 bases and the J gene lost 6 bases, with 12 bases spanning the gap.

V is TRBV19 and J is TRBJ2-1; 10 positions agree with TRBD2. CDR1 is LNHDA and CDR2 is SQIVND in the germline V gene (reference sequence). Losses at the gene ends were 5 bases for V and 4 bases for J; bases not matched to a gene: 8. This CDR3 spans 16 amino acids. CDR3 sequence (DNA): TGTGCCAGTAGTGGCAAACTAGCGGGAAGGTACAATGAGCAGTTCTTC. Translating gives CASSGKLAGRYNEQFF. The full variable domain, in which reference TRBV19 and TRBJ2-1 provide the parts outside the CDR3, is DGGITQSPKYLFRKEGQNVTLSCEQNLNHDAMYWYRQDPGQGLRLIYYSQIVNDFQKGDIAEGYSVSREKKESFPLTVTSAQKNPTAFYLCASSGKLAGRYNEQFFGPGTRLTVL.

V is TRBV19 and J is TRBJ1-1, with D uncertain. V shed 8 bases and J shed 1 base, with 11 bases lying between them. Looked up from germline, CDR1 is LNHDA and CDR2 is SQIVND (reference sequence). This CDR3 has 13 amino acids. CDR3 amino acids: CASLGWRNTEAFF. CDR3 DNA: TGTGCCAGTCTCGGGTGGAGGAACACTGAAGCTTTCTTT. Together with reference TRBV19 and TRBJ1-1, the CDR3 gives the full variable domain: DGGITQSPKYLFRKEGQNVTLSCEQNLNHDAMYWYRQDPGQGLRLIYYSQIVNDFQKGDIAEGYSVSREKKESFPLTVTSAQKNPTAFYLCASLGWRNTEAFFGQGTRLTVV.